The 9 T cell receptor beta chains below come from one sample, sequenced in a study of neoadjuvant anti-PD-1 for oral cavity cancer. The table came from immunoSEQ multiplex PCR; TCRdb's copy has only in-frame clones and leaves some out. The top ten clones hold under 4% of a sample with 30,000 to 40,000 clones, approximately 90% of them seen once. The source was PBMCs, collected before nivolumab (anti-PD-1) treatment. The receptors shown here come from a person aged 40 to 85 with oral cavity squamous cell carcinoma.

CDR3 in DNA: TGTGCCAGCAGAGGACAGGTTCTAGGCGATGAGCAGTTCTTC. Its protein product is CASRGQVLGDEQFF. This chain uses TRBV6-6 with TRBJ2-1, with 7 bases aligning to TRBD1. This CDR3 is 14 amino acids long. Germline loops: CDR1 MNHNY, CDR2 SVGAGI (reference sequence). V lost 6 bases and J lost 8; bases outside the gene matches: 10.

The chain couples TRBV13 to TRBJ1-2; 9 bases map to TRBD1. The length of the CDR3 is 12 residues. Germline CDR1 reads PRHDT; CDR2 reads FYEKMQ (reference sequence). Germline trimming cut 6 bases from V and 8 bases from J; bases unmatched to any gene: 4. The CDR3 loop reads CASSDRGRGYTF. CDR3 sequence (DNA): TGTGCCAGCAGTGACAGGGGGAGAGGCTACACCTTC.

The DNA of the CDR3 is TGTGCCAGCAGCCCACGGGGGCGACAAGAGATAGGAGGCTACACCTTC. Its translation: CASSPRGRQEIGGYTF. The genes are TRBV4-2 and TRBJ1-2, with D maybe TRBD1 (6 bases). V dropped 4 bases and J dropped 8 bases, with 23 bases sitting between them. In germline, CDR1 is LGHNA, CDR2 YNFKEQ. This CDR3 has 16 residues.

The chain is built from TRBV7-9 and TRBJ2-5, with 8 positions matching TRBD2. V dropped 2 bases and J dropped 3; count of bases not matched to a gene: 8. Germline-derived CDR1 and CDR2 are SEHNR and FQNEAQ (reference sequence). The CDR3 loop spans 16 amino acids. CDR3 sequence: CASSLREGRVEETQYF. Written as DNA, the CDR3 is TGTGCCAGCAGCTTACGGGAGGGGAGGGTAGAAGAGACCCAGTACTTC.

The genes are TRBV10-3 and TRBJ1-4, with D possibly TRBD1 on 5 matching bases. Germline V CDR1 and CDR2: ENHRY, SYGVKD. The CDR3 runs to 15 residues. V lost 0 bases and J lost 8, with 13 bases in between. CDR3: CAISESLGTGEKLFF. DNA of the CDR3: TGTGCCATCAGTGAGTCTCTCGGGACGGGCGAAAAACTGTTTTTT.

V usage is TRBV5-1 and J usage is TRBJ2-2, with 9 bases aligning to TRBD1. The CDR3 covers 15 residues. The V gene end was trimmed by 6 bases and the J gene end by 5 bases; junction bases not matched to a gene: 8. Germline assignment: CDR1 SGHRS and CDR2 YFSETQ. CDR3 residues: CASILSTGGTGELFF. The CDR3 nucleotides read TGCGCCAGCATCCTATCGACAGGGGGGACCGGGGAGCTGTTTTTT. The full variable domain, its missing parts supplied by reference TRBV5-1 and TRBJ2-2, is KAGVTQTPRYLIKTRGQQVTLSCSPISGHRSVSWYQQTPGQGLQFLFEYFSETQRNKGNFPGRFSGRQFSNSRSEMNVSTLELGDSALYLCASILSTGGTGELFFGEGSRLTVL.

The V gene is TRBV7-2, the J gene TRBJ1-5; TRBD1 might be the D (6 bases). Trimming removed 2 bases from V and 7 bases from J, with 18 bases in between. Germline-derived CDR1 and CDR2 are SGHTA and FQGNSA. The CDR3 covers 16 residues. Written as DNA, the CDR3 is TGTGCCAGCAGCTTATATGGCACAGGGTGGAACCAGCCCCAGCATTTT. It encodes CASSLYGTGWNQPQHF.

For the CDR3, the DNA is TGCGCCAGCAGTGGGCAGGGGGCGTGGGGCACTGAAGCTTTCTTT. This encodes CASSGQGAWGTEAFF. The chain links TRBV10-2 to TRBJ1-1; 8 bases map to TRBD1. The CDR3 spans 15 residues. Germline V gene lookup returns CDR1 WSHSY and CDR2 SAAADI. V shed 4 bases and J 4 bases; nucleotides not matched to a gene: 8.

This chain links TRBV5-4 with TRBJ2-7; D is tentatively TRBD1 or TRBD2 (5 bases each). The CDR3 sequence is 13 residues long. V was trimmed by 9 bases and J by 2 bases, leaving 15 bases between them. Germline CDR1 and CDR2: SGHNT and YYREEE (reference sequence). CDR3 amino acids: CAITLPGPYEQYF. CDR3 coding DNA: TGTGCCATCACACTACCGGGGCCCTACGAGCAGTACTTC.